This is a list of T cell receptor beta chains from one sample in a study of T cell responses to AZD1222 COVID-19 vaccine. TCRdb keeps only in-frame clones here, not all; method: immunoSEQ multiplex PCR. The repertoire consists of more than 150,000 clones, with about 89% occurring once and the leading ten covering approximately 9.1%. The sample was peripheral blood, taken 28 days after the second AZD1222 dose. Receptor source: an adult who received the AZD1222 COVID-19 vaccine. Both conserved end residues are part of each CDR3. The order of the fields is V gene, clone size, J gene, D gene, CDR3 protein. A D gene is named only where the DNA matches it firmly. The size field is filled for only some rows; it gives once, few, many or a size class.

>TRBV5-6|-|TRBJ2-2|TRBD1
CASSLDRGRTGELFF
>TRBV9|few|TRBJ1-6|TRBD1
CASSTLRDRGSPLHF
>TRBV30|-|TRBJ2-7|-
CAWGTGPIYEQYF
>TRBV5-1|-|TRBJ1-1|-
CASSWTAPGEAFF
>TRBV7-9|once|TRBJ2-6|-
CASSESSLTGANVLTF
>TRBV4-2|-|TRBJ1-4|TRBD1
CASSQGAGGSTNEKLFF
>TRBV19|-|TRBJ1-2|TRBD1
CASSIATGDWYGYTF
>TRBV3-1/TRBV3-2|-|TRBJ1-2|-
CASSQVNGQGDGYTF
>TRBV7-2|-|TRBJ2-1|TRBD2
CASSPGGGSRNEQFF
>TRBV28|-|TRBJ2-7|TRBD1
CASSIDRGYEQYF
>TRBV19|few|TRBJ2-1|-
CASTSTTGTYNEQFF
>TRBV19|-|TRBJ2-1|TRBD1
CASSRQGNEQFF
>TRBV5-6|-|TRBJ2-3|-
CASSFDGSTDTQYF
>TRBV23-1|-|TRBJ2-7|-
CASSRTVSYEQYF
>TRBV21-1|-|TRBJ2-4|-
CASYRGRAKNIQYF
>TRBV6-5|-|TRBJ2-4|-
CADSTGSEAKNIQYF
>TRBV27|once|TRBJ2-7|-
CASSYHEQYF
>TRBV11-2|-|TRBJ2-7|-
CASSPRGQAYEQYF
>TRBV11-3|-|TRBJ2-1|-
CASSLAGASRHNEQFF
>TRBV5-1|-|TRBJ1-3|-
CASSLVGFSGNTIYF
>TRBV28|-|TRBJ1-4|-
CASSLSVGTSVGKLFF
>TRBV6-6|-|TRBJ1-4|-
CASSKEGGFGEKLFF
>TRBV18|-|TRBJ2-1|-
CASSPPPRGVFDNEQFF
>TRBV6-5|-|TRBJ1-1|-
CASSYAQNTEAFF
>TRBV18|-|TRBJ1-5|-
CASSEGSNQPQHF
>TRBV5-1|once|TRBJ1-1|-
CASSLGGGTEAFF
>TRBV2|-|TRBJ1-5|TRBD1
CASSKGAEGQPQHF
>TRBV18|-|TRBJ1-5|TRBD1
CASSPDRGGNQPQHF
>TRBV5-1|-|TRBJ2-4|-
CASSPGRVAKNIQYF
>TRBV4-2|few|TRBJ2-7|-
CASSQTSSYEQYF
>TRBV10-3|few|TRBJ2-1|TRBD2
CAIGTSGRRLYNEQFF
>TRBV28|-|TRBJ1-2|-
CASSLFGGGHGYTF
>TRBV27|-|TRBJ1-4|-
CASGGGAATNEKLFF
>TRBV28|-|TRBJ2-7|TRBD1
CASRDRYNEQYF